This T cell receptor (beta chain) was obtained from a study of blood T cell repertoires in COVID-19. At the level of the study: Donors in the United States, Italy and Spain gave samples during acute or convalescent COVID-19. T cells, B-cell-depleted T cells, or PBMCs supplied cDNA or gDNA.

V shed 2 bases and J 7 bases; nucleotides not matched to a gene: 9. CDR1 and CDR2 from the germline V gene are SGHTA and FQGNSA. The CDR3 contains 18 residues. Original processing notes: Reference gene primers were amplified, and this amplification served to estimate nucleated cell counts. Repertoires were generated with immunoSEQ multiplex PCR, while TCRdb's copy carries only in-frame clones and drops some. V, J and clone size are those of that table, while D and trimming were read from the DNA. The sample gives some 11,000 clones, 88% of which show up once; approximately 5% is in the top ten. The clonotype originates from a human donor in a cohort sampled during active COVID-19. Sequenced sample: peripheral blood. The V gene is TRBV7-2, the J gene TRBJ2-1; 15 nucleotides agree with TRBD2. The CDR3 region is CASSLNFPGTSGRNEQFF. For the CDR3, the DNA is TGTGCCAGCAGCTTAAACTTTCCGGGGACTAGCGGGAGGAATGAGCAGTTCTTC.